A selection of T cell receptor beta chains follows, all from one sample in a study of TIL therapy for anti-PD-1-resistant metastatic lung cancer. The table came from immunoSEQ multiplex PCR; TCRdb's copy has only in-frame clones and leaves some out. The sample records 13,000 or so clones, less than 75% being singletons. Sequencing was performed on tumor tissue, taken at baseline. These TCRs come from a woman aged 30 to 85 with non-small cell lung cancer. Each CDR3 is given with its conserved first and last residue. The D gene is left open where the match is weak.

j_call d_call v_call cdr3_aa
TRBJ1-5 TRBD1 TRBV4-1 CASSQRGDRAQPQHF
TRBJ1-1 . TRBV5-1 CASSTDLEAFF
TRBJ2-5 TRBD1 TRBV2 CASRTGQTREYF
TRBJ2-5 . TRBV6-5 CASSQGQRGETQYF
TRBJ1-2 TRBD1 TRBV18 CASALRGVDYGYTF
TRBJ1-2 . TRBV2 CASSVPTSSGMVNGYTF
TRBJ2-3 TRBD1 TRBV5-4 CASSGGDRDTDTQYF
TRBJ1-4 TRBD1 TRBV6-6 CASSDRVGEKLFF
TRBJ2-7 TRBD1 TRBV28 CASSRTGGTYEQYF
TRBJ1-5 . TRBV10-1 CASSQGWDQPQHF
TRBJ1-6 . TRBV19 CASSRTVTSYNSPLHF
TRBJ1-6 . TRBV2 CASRGAGTGRNSPLHF
TRBJ1-3 . TRBV2 CASSKGRREGGIYF
TRBJ2-2 TRBD2 TRBV9 CASSLGLAGGTGELFF
TRBJ2-3 TRBD2 TRBV6-6 CASSYTGGDFTDTQYF
TRBJ2-1 TRBD2 TRBV7-2 CASSFVTHGGEQFF
TRBJ2-7 . TRBV1 CTSSQLRGGFYEQYF
TRBJ2-5 . TRBV4-1 CASSQVSGATQYF
TRBJ2-7 TRBD2 TRBV4-1 CASSQEAGTSFHEQYF
TRBJ2-4 . TRBV7-8 CASSSLTTSAQAKNIQYF